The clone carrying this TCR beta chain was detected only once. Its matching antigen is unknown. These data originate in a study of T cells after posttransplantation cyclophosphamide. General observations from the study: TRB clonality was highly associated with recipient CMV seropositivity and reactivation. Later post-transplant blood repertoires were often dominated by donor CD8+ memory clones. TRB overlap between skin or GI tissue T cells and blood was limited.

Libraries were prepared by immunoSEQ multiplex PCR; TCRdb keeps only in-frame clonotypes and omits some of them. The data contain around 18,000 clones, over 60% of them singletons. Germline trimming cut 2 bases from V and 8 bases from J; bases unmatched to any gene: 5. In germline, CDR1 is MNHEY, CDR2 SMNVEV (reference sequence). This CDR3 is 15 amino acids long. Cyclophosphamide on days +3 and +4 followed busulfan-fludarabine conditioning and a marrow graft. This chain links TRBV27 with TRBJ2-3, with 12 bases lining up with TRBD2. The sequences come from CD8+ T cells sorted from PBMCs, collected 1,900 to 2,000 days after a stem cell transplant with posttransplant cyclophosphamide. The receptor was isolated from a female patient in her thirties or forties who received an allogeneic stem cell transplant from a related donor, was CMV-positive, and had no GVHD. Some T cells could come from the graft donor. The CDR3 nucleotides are TGTGCCAGCAGTTTACTAGCGGGGGGGGCTCTTACGCAGTATTTT. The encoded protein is CASSLLAGGALTQYF.